This TCR beta chain was identified in a study of T-cell reconstitution after alpha-beta-depleted transplantation in children. The CDR3 loop spans 14 amino acids. In germline, CDR1 is MNHEY, CDR2 SVGAGI. Trimming removed 8 bases from V and 2 bases from J, with 12 bases in between. Unique molecular identifiers tagged the TCRbeta library. TCRdb redid the calling of the PCR reads with MiXCR, one entry per CDR3 protein. The sample lists 70,000 to 95,000 distinct CDR3 sequences, around 18% occurring once. In its sample, this clonotype was seen many times. Its antigen is still unknown. Whole-study results and caveats: One year after transplant, T-cell counts and diversity came mostly from newly produced T cells. Expanded graft clones, several hundred of them, were reportedly the source of alpha-beta T cells about two months after transplant. The high TCRbeta diversity at day 60 in some patients came from surviving recipient T cells and thymic progenitors.

The source was PBMCs, mostly from graft donor cells, collected 360 days after TCRalphabeta/CD19-depleted stem cell transplant. This receptor was identified in a male patient aged 2-9 years who had a stem cell transplant for acute lymphoblastic leukemia, so the T cells may come from the graft donor. The rearrangement links TRBV6-5 to TRBJ1-4, with D perhaps TRBD1 (5 bases). The CDR3, as DNA: TGTGCCAGCCGCCTAGGGGCGACTAATGAAAAACTGTTTTTT. Residues: CASRLGATNEKLFF.